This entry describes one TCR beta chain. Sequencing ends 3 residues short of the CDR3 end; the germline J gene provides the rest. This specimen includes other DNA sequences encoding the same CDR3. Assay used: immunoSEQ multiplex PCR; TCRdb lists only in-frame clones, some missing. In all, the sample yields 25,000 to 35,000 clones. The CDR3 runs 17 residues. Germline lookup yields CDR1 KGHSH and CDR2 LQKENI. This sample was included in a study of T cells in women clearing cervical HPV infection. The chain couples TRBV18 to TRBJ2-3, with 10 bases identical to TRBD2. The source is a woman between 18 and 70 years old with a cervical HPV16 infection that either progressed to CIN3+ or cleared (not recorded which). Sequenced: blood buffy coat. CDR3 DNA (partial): TGTGCCAGCTCACCCCCCGGGCTAGCGGGGGTACGTGAGACG. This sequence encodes CASSPPGLAGVRET. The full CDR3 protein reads CASSPPGLAGVRETQYF.